A selection of T cell receptor beta chains follows, all from one sample in a study of shared clonotypes between healthy human individuals. Profiling relied on immunoSEQ multiplex PCR, and the TCRdb table lists in-frame clones only, not all of them. This sample has roughly 2.1 million clones, with more than 85% found just once. Material: naive CD8+ T cells from PBMCs. The receptors come from a man younger than 35 in good health. Some clones in this sample may be carry-over from other donors' samples. Both conserved end residues are trimmed from each CDR3. Each record gives: V gene, CDR3 protein.

TRBV6-5 | ASSYGLNEQF
TRBV13 | ASSPERMSYEQY
TRBV12-1 | ASSLTYEQY
TRBV7-9 | ASSFTGGLIDTQY
TRBV6-1 | ASRARGGQPQH
TRBV11-1 | ASSPIIYETQY
TRBV7-1 | ASSSSWRGQPQH
TRBV4-1 | ASSPRTSGTLGEY
TRBV23-1 | ASSHTAGREAGTDTQY
TRBV6-4 | ASSAWQSNEKLF
TRBV9 | ASSVSYRGTGELF
TRBV4-3 | ASSQGLAGLPEQF
TRBV9 | ASSPGGNTIY
TRBV7-2 | ASSFSGRGGYEQY
TRBV6-1 | ASSGGVRVQETQY
TRBV5-1 | ASSPSAGGSSGNTIY
TRBV5-4 | ASSLAGGPQH
TRBV27 | ASSLLGTRGPNEQF
TRBV7-9 | ASSLGQSGVADTQY
TRBV28 | ASRRGQFGETQY